This TCR beta chain was captured in a study of cytomegalovirus exposure and HLA in healthy donors. Primers for the PCR totalled 60 Vbeta and 13 Jbeta. Original processing notes: About 11 million of the about 80 million unique TCR beta chains counted in a later analysis were shared. Sequenced by immunoSEQ multiplex PCR; TCRdb stores in-frame clones only, minus some. That table supplies the V and J calls and clone size; D and trimming were determined from the DNA. This sample has approximately 110,000 clones, with about 80% found just once. About this clone itself: What it binds is unknown.

Points from the study as a whole: Information on immune exposure was restricted to one variable (CMV serostatus). With further analysis later on, most CMV-associated TCR beta chains appeared HLA-restricted.

The sequence derives from a female donor in good health and CMV-seropositive. Material for sequencing was PBMCs.

CDR3 amino acids: CASAPGLFDTQYF. The CDR3 DNA reads TGTGCCAGCGCGCCCGGTCTGTTTGATACGCAGTATTTT. The rearrangement links TRBV6-1 to TRBJ2-3; D remains unclear. Germline assignment: CDR1 MNHNS and CDR2 SASEGT. The CDR3 is 13 amino acids. Trimming pared 8 bases from V and 6 bases from J, leaving 15 bases between.